The T cell receptor (beta chain) described here comes from a study of human T cells and chemical hapten exposure. Stated time point: patch test 2, 6 weeks after DPC sensitization. Treatment here: therapeutic diphenylcyclopropenone sensitization with weekly scalp DPC. Someone pulled total RNA out of unfractionated whole blood. The CDR3 totals 13 residues. Trimming at V came to 4 bases and at J to 12 bases, leaving 5 bases not matched to a gene. Germline V gene lookup returns CDR1 MDHEN and CDR2 SYDVKM. In its sample, this clonotype was seen a few times. TCRdb passed the RACE reads through MiXCR, listing each CDR3 protein once. The sample yields hundreds of thousands of distinct CDR3 sequences, nearly 6.5% seen once.

V gene TRBV28 combines with J gene TRBJ2-1; TRBD2 matches 11 bases. The source was whole blood, collected in connection with sensitization to the hapten diphenylcyclopropenone (DPC). This sequence originates from a young woman with alopecia areata. Some clones in this sample may be carry-over from other donors' samples. The CDR3 loop reads CASSSGTSGVQFF. The CDR3 DNA reads TGTGCCAGCAGTTCCGGGACTAGCGGAGTGCAGTTCTTC.